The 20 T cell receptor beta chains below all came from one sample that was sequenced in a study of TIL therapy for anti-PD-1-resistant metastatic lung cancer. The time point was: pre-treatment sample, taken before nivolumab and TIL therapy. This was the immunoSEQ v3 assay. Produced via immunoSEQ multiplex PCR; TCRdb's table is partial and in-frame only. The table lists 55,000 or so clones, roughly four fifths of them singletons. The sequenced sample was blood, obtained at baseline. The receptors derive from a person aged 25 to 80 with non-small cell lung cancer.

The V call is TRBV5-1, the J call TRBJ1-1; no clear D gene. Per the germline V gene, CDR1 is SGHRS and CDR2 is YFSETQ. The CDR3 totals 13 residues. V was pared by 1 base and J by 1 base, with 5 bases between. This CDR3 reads CASSLSANTEAFF. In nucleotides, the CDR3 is TGCGCCAGCAGCTTGTCAGCGAACACTGAAGCTTTCTTT.

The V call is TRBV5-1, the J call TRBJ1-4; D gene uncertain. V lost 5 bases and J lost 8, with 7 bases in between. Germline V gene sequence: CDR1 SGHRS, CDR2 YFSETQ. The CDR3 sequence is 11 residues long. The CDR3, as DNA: TGCGCCAGCAGGAGAACGGAAAAACTGTTTTTT. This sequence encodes CASRRTEKLFF.

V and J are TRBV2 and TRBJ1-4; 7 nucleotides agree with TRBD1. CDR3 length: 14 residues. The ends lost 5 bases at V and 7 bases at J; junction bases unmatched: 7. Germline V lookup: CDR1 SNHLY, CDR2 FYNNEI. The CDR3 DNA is TGTGCCAGCAGTAAACAGGGGAAGAGTGAAAAACTGTTTTTT. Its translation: CASSKQGKSEKLFF.

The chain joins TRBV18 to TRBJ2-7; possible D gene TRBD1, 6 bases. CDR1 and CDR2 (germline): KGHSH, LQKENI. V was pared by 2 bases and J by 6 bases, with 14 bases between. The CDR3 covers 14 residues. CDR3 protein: CASSPGTGKGEQYF. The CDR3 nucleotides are TGTGCCAGCTCACCAGGTACAGGGAAGGGCGAGCAGTACTTC.

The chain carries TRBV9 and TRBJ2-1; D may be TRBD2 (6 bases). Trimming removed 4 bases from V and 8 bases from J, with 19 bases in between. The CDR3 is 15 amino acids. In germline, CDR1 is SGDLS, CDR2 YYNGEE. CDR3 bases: TGTGCCAGCAGCATCGCAGGGCGGGAAGCCGATGAGCAGTTCTTC. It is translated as CASSIAGREADEQFF.

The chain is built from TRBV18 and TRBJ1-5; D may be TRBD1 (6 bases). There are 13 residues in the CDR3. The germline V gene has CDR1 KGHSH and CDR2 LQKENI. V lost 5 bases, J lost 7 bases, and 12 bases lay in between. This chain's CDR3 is CASSKGGRQPQHF. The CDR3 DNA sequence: TGTGCCAGCTCAAAGGGGGGCAGACAGCCCCAGCATTTT.

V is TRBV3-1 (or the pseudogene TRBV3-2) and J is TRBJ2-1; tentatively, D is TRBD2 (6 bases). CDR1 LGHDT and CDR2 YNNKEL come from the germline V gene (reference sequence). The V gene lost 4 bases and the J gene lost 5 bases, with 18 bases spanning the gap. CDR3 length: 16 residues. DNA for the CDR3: TGTGCCAGCAGCCCCCGGGTGGCTAGCGTCCACAATGAGCAGTTCTTC. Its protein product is CASSPRVASVHNEQFF.

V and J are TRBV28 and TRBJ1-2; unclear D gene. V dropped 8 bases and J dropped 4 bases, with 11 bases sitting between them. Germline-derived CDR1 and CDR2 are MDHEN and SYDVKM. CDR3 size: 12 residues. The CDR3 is CASSSFGYGYTF. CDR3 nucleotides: TGTGCCAGCTCATCCTTTGGCTATGGCTACACCTTC.

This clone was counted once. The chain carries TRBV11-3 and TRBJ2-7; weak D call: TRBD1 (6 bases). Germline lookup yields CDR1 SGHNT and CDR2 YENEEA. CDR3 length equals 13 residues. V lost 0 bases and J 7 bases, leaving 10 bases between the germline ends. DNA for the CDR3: TGTGCCAGCAGCTTAGATGGCAGGGGAGAGCAGTACTTC. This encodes CASSLDGRGEQYF.

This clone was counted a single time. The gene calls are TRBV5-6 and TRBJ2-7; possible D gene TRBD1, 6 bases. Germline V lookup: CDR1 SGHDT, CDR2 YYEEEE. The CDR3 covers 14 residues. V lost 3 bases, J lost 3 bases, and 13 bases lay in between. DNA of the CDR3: TGTGCCAGCAGCTGGGGACAAGGATACTACGAGCAGTACTTC. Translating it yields CASSWGQGYYEQYF. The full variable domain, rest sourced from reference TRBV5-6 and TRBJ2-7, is DAGVTQSPTHLIKTRGQQVTLRCSPKSGHDTVSWYQQALGQGPQFIFQYYEEEERQRGNFPDRFSGHQFPNYSSELNVNALLLGDSALYLCASSWGQGYYEQYFGPGTRLTVT.

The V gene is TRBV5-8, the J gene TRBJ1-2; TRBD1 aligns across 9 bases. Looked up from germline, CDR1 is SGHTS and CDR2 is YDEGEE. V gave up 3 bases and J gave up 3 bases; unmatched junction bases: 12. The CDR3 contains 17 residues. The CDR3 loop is CASSYRPGQGPYYGYTF. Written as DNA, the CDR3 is TGTGCCAGCAGCTACCGACCGGGACAGGGCCCCTACTATGGCTACACCTTC.

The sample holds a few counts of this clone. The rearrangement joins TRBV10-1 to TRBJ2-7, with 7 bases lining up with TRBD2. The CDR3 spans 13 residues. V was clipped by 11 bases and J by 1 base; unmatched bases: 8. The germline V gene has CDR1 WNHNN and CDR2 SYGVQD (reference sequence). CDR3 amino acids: CAEAGEGSYEQYF. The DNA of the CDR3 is TGCGCCGAGGCGGGGGAAGGGTCCTACGAGCAGTACTTC.

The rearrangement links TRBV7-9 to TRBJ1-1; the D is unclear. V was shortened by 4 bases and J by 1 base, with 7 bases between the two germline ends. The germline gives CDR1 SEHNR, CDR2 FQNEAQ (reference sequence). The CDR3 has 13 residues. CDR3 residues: CASSSSQNTEAFF. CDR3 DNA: TGTGCCAGCAGCTCTTCACAGAACACTGAAGCTTTCTTT.

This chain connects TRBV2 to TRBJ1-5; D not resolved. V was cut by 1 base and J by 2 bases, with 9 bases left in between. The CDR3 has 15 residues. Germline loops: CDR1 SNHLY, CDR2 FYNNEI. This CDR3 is CASSEDVTRNQPQHF. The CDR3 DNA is TGTGCCAGCAGTGAAGATGTTACACGCAATCAGCCCCAGCATTTT. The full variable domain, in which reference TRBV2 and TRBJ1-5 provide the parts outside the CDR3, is EPEVTQTPSHQVTQMGQEVILRCVPISNHLYFYWYRQILGQKVEFLVSFYNNEISEKSEIFDDQFSVERPDGSNFTLKIRSTKLEDSAMYFCASSEDVTRNQPQHFGDGTRLSIL.

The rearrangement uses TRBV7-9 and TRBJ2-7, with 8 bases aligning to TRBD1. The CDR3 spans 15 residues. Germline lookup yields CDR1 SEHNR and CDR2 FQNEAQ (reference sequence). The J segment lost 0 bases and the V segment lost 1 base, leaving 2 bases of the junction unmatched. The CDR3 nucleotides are TGTGCCAGCAGCTTAGGAGACAGGGGCTCCTACGAGCAGTACTTC. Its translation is CASSLGDRGSYEQYF.

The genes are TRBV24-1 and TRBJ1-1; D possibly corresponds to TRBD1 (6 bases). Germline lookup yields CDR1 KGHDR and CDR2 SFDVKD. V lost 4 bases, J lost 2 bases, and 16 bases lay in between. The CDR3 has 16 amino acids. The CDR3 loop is CATSEGGPDINTEAFF. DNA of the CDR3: TGTGCCACCAGTGAGGGGGGCCCGGACATCAACACTGAAGCTTTCTTT.

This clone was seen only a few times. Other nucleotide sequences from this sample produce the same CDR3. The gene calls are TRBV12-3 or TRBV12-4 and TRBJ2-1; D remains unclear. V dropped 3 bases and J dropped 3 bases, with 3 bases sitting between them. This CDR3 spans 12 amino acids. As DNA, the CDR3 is TGTGCCAGCAGTTTCAGCTACAATGAGCAGTTCTTC. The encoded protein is CASSFSYNEQFF.

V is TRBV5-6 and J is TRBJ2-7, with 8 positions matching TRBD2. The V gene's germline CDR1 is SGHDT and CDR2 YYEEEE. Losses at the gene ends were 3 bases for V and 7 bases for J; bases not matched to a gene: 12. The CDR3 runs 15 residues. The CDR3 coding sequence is TGTGCCAGCAGCTCTTATAGCGGGATGAGCTATGAGCAGTACTTC. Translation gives CASSSYSGMSYEQYF.

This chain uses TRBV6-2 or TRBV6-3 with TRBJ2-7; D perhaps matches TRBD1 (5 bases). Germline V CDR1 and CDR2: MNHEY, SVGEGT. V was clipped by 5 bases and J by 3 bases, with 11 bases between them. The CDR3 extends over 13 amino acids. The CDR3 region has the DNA TGTGCCAGCAGTCGATCCGACAGCTACGAGCAGTACTTC. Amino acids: CASSRSDSYEQYF.

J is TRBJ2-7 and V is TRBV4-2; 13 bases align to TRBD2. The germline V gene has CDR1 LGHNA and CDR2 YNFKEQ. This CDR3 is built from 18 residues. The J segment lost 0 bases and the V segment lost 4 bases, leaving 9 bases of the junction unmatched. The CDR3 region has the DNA TGTGCCAGCAGCCCCCGGACTAGCGGGGGCCTTAGCTCCTACGAGCAGTACTTC. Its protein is CASSPRTSGGLSSYEQYF.